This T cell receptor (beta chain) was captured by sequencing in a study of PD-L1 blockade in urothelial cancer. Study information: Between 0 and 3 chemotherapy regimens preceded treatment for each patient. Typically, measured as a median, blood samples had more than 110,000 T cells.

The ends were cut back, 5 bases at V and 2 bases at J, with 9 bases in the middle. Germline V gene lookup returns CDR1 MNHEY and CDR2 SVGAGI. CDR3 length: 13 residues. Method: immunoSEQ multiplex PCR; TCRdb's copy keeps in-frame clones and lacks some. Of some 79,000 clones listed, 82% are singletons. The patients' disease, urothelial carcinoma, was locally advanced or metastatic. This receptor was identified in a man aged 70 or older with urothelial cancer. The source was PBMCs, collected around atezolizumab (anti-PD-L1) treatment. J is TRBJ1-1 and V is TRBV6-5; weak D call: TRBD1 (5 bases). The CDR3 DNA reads TGTGCCAGCAGTCCTGACAGTAACACTGAAGCTTTCTTT. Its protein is CASSPDSNTEAFF.